This entry lists 17 T cell receptor beta chains sequenced from one sample in a study of T cell clonality in common variable immunodeficiency. No antigen is known for these receptors. General study points: Reportedly, TCR beta sequences from common variable immunodeficiency showed fewer deletions and N-nucleotide insertions.

Data came from immunoSEQ multiplex PCR; TCRdb stores just in-frame clones and leaves some out. Reported are tens of thousands of clones, none seen only once; the ten largest carry around 6%. What was sequenced was peripheral blood mononuclear cells. These receptors all stem from a human donor with common variable immunodeficiency.

Note on this clone: The observed sequence ends 3 residues before the CDR3 terminus, with the missing tail filled in from the germline J gene. The chain is built from TRBV6-2 or TRBV6-3 and TRBJ2-6; 7 bases are a match to TRBD2. Unmatched junction bases numbered 11, after V lost 9 bases and J lost 0 bases. Germline values: CDR1 MNHEY, CDR2 SVGEGT. This CDR3 has 17 amino acids. The CDR3 here is CASRPGLSISGANVLTF. The CDR3 DNA, read in part, is TGTGCCAGTAGACCGGGACTATCAATCTCTGGGGCCAACGTC.

This clone was seen a handful of times. Coverage ceases 3 residues before the CDR3 finishes, and the germline J gene fills in the end. The chain is built from TRBV30 and TRBJ1-5; D ambiguous. V lost 3 bases and J lost 0, with 6 bases in between. Germline CDR1 and CDR2: GTSNPN and SVGIG (reference sequence). This CDR3 region has 13 residues. Partial CDR3 DNA: TGTGCCTGGAGCGCGGATAGCAATCAGCCC. Residues: CAWSADSNQP. The whole CDR3 region reads CAWSADSNQPQHF.

At least ten counts were recorded for this clone. The read falls 3 residues short of the CDR3 end, and the missing part is taken from the germline J gene. This chain joins TRBV20-1 and TRBJ2-1; TRBD2 agrees at 12 bases. V lost 0 bases, J lost 6 bases, and 12 bases stayed unmatched. The CDR3 spans 18 residues. Looked up from germline, CDR1 is DFQATT and CDR2 is SNEGSKA (reference sequence). The CDR3 DNA, read in part, is TGCAGTGCTAGAGATCTTGAGACTAGCGGGGGAGGGCTCAATGAG. It translates to CSARDLETSGGGLNE. The whole CDR3 protein reads CSARDLETSGGGLNEQFF.

CDR3 DNA, as far as it was read: TGTGCCAGCAGGGAAAACAGGAACACTGAA. Residues: CASRENRNTE. The complete CDR3 sequence is CASRENRNTEAFF. The chain employs TRBV2 and TRBJ1-1; D is uncertain. The observed sequence ends 3 residues before the CDR3 terminus, with the missing tail filled in from the germline J gene. There are 13 residues in the CDR3. CDR1 is SNHLY and CDR2 is FYNNEI in the germline V gene. Trimming stripped 6 bases from V and 1 base from J, with 9 bases between.

This clone was counted ten times or more. The read halts 3 residues ahead of the CDR3 end, with the missing end drawn from the germline J gene. The rearrangement links TRBV20-1 to TRBJ2-1; TRBD2 matches at 8 bases. Losses at the gene ends were 3 bases for V and 7 bases for J; bases not matched to a gene: 11. The CDR3 runs to 15 residues. Germline CDR1 is DFQATT and CDR2 is SNEGSKA (reference sequence). CDR3 DNA, as far as it was read: TGCAGTGCTAGGCACGGAGCGGGGGCGGGTAATGAG. This gives the protein CSARHGAGAGNE. In full, the CDR3 reads CSARHGAGAGNEQFF.

This clone has only a few counts. Read sequence stops 3 residues before the CDR3 end, and the germline J gene provides the missing end. This chain joins TRBV5-6 and TRBJ2-5; the D gene is possibly TRBD1 (6 bases). Germline values: CDR1 SGHDT, CDR2 YYEEEE. Trimming took 1 base from V and 6 from J, leaving 13 bases between them. The length of the CDR3 is 14 residues. The part of the CDR3 DNA that was read is TGTGCCAGCAGCTTGACTCAGGGGATACAGACC. Protein product: CASSLTQGIQT. The whole CDR3 region reads CASSLTQGIQTQYF.

This clone came up a few times. Coverage ceases 3 residues before the CDR3 finishes, and the germline J gene fills in the end. The chain uses TRBV7-2 and TRBJ2-7, with D maybe TRBD2 (6 bases). Germline V gene data show CDR1 as SGHTA and CDR2 as FQGNSA. The CDR3 extends over 16 amino acids. Trimming shortened V by 0 bases and J by 5 bases, and 17 bases separated the two germline ends. CDR3 DNA (partial): TGTGCCAGCAGCTTAGCGGGCGCCAGGGAGGTAGACGAG. Encoded protein: CASSLAGAREVDE. The full CDR3 protein is CASSLAGAREVDEQYF. The variable domain in full, completed from reference TRBV7-2 and TRBJ2-7, reads GAGVSQSPSNKVTEKGKDVELRCDPISGHTALYWYRQSLGQGLEFLIYFQGNSAPDKSGLPSDRFSAERTGGSVSTLTIQRTQQEDSAVYLCASSLAGAREVDEQYFGPGTRLTVT.

This clone has a handful of counts. The CDR3 goes on 3 residues after the read ends, and that part is filled in from the germline J gene. The rearrangement links TRBV10-2 to TRBJ2-2; 7 nucleotides align to TRBD2. Trimming took 6 bases from V and 0 from J; bases not matched to a gene: 4. Germline CDR1 is WSHSY and CDR2 is SAAADI. The CDR3 totals 15 residues. The DNA read from the CDR3 is TGCGCCAGCAGGTTACTAGCGACGAACACCGGGGAG. This encodes CASRLLATNTGE. The CDR3 in full is CASRLLATNTGELFF.

The table lists this clone with many counts. The sequenced part of the CDR3 DNA is TGTGCCGCAGGGGGCCTACGGGAG. It codes for CAAGGLRE. The CDR3 in full is CAAGGLRELFF. This sequence joins TRBV19 and TRBJ2-2; 8 bases match TRBD1. The read ends 3 residues shy of where the CDR3 ends; the end is completed using the germline J gene. J gave up 9 bases and V 11 bases, and 5 bases lay outside the gene matches. CDR1 LNHDA and CDR2 SQIVND come from the germline V gene (reference sequence). This CDR3 is 11 amino acids long.

This clone has only a few counts. The CDR3 end is not reached by the read, which stops 3 residues before it; the germline J gene fills it in. This chain links TRBV19 with TRBJ1-2; D gene uncertain. The V end lost 6 bases, the J end lost 0 bases, and 14 bases lay between the germline ends. From germline, CDR1 is LNHDA and CDR2 SQIVND (reference sequence). This CDR3 has 15 amino acids. This CDR3 reads CASRISSTSNYGYTF. CDR3 DNA, as far as it was read: TGTGCCAGTAGGATTTCGTCAACATCTAACTATGGC. The full variable domain, rest sourced from reference TRBV19 and TRBJ1-2, is DGGITQSPKYLFRKEGQNVTLSCEQNLNHDAMYWYRQDPGQGLRLIYYSQIVNDFQKGDIAEGYSVSREKKESFPLTVTSAQKNPTAFYLCASRISSTSNYGYTFGSGTRLTVV.

The table lists this clone with many counts. Read coverage stops 3 residues before the CDR3 terminus; the germline J gene supplies the remainder. V and J are TRBV20-1 and TRBJ2-6; D is possibly TRBD2 (6 bases). This CDR3 is 15 amino acids long. V was clipped by 5 bases and J by 4 bases, with 15 bases between them. Per germline, CDR1 DFQATT and CDR2 SNEGSKA (reference sequence). CDR3 loop: CSALITGVGANVLTF. Incomplete CDR3 DNA: TGCAGTGCTCTGATAACGGGGGTCGGGGCCAACGTC.

This clone came up many times. The read gets to within 3 residues of the CDR3 end, and the germline J gene fills in the rest. The chain links TRBV10-3 to TRBJ1-1; the D is unclear. CDR3 size: 17 residues. The V gene's germline CDR1 is ENHRY and CDR2 SYGVKD. Trimming pared 7 bases from V and 4 bases from J, leaving 25 bases between. The CDR3 spells CAIKRTDSRTGGTEAFF. CDR3 DNA (partial): TGTGCCATCAAGCGGACCGACTCACGCACCGGCGGCACTGAA.

This clone appeared many times. The CDR3 protein is CASSSGTGGRAFF. The CDR3 DNA, read in part, is TGTGCCAGTAGTTCCGGGACAGGGGGCCGC. The rearrangement links TRBV19 to TRBJ1-1; TRBD1 matches 12 bases. The read halts 3 residues ahead of the CDR3 end, with the missing end drawn from the germline J gene. This CDR3 is 13 amino acids long. Germline-derived CDR1 and CDR2 are LNHDA and SQIVND (reference sequence). The full variable domain, rest sourced from reference TRBV19 and TRBJ1-1, is DGGITQSPKYLFRKEGQNVTLSCEQNLNHDAMYWYRQDPGQGLRLIYYSQIVNDFQKGDIAEGYSVSREKKESFPLTVTSAQKNPTAFYLCASSSGTGGRAFFGQGTRLTVV.

This clone came up many times. Read sequence stops 3 residues before the CDR3 end, and the germline J gene provides the missing end. This chain links TRBV18 with TRBJ2-1; the match to TRBD2 covers 12 bases. Germline lookup yields CDR1 KGHSH and CDR2 LQKENI. J gave up 0 bases and V 4 bases, and 7 bases lay outside the gene matches. The length of the CDR3 is 18 residues. The DNA read from the CDR3 is TGTGCCAGCTCACTTGGGACTAGCGGGCGAAGCTCCTACAATGAG. Translated: CASSLGTSGRSSYNE. The whole CDR3 sequence reads CASSLGTSGRSSYNEQFF.

Points on this clone: From the germline J gene comes the end of the CDR3, since the read stops 3 residues before it. The chain links TRBV2 to TRBJ2-3, with 8 bases identical to TRBD1. V was pared by 3 bases and J by 2 bases, with 4 bases of the junction left unmatched. The CDR3 is made up of 15 amino acids. The germline V gene has CDR1 SNHLY and CDR2 FYNNEI. The CDR3: CASSETGQDTDTQYF. CDR3 bases read: TGTGCCAGCAGTGAGACGGGACAGGACACAGATACG.

A note on this clone: The CDR3 goes on 3 residues after the read ends, and that part is filled in from the germline J gene. The chain uses TRBV5-1 and TRBJ2-7; no clear D. V lost 2 bases and J lost 6, with 6 bases in between. The CDR3 is made up of 11 amino acids. Germline V gene sequence: CDR1 SGHRS, CDR2 YFSETQ. This CDR3 reads CASSFGVEQYF. CDR3 DNA, as far as it was read: TGCGCCAGCAGCTTCGGTGTCGAG.

Comments on this clone: The read ends 3 residues shy of where the CDR3 ends; the end is completed using the germline J gene. The gene calls are TRBV5-1 and TRBJ2-3; unclear D gene. Trimming shortened V by 0 bases and J by 1 base, and 12 bases separated the two germline ends. This CDR3 is built from 16 residues. Germline V lookup: CDR1 SGHRS, CDR2 YFSETQ. The sequenced CDR3 bases are TGCGCCAGCAGCTTGGCCAGTCTAGGCGGCACAGATACG. The encoded protein is CASSLASLGGTDT. The complete CDR3 sequence is CASSLASLGGTDTQYF.